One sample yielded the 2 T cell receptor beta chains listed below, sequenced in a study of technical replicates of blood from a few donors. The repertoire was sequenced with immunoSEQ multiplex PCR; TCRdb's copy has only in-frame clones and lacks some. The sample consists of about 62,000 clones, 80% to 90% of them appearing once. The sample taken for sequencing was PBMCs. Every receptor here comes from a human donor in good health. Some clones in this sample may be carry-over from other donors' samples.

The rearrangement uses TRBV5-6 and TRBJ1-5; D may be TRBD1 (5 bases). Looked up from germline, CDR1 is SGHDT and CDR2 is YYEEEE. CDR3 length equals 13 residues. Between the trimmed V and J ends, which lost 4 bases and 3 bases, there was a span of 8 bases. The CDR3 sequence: CASSPGVNQPQHF. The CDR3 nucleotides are TGTGCCAGCAGCCCGGGGGTCAATCAGCCCCAGCATTTT.

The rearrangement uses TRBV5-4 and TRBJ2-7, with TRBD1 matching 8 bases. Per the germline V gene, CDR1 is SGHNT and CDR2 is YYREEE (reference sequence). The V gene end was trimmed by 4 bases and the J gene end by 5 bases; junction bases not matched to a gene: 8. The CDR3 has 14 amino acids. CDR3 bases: TGTGCCAGCAGCGCGACAGGGGATGTTGACGAGCAGTACTTC. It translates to CASSATGDVDEQYF.